This entry lists 25 T cell receptor beta chains sequenced from one sample in a study of T cell responses to AZD1222 COVID-19 vaccine. Data came from immunoSEQ multiplex PCR; TCRdb stores just in-frame clones and leaves some out. The table has about 160,000 clones, roughly nine tenths seen once. Sequenced here: peripheral blood, sampled on day 0 of AZD1222 vaccination. These receptor sequences come from an adult in good health.

The sample holds one count of this clone. This chain connects TRBV12-3 or TRBV12-4 to TRBJ2-7; no clear D gene. The CDR3 has 13 residues. V dropped 3 bases and J dropped 4 bases, with 10 bases sitting between them. The CDR3, as DNA: TGTGCCAGCAGTTTGTCCGGATTTTACGAGCAGTACTTC. Amino acids: CASSLSGFYEQYF.

The V call is TRBV13, the J call TRBJ1-2; D is unresolved. The CDR3 loop spans 15 amino acids. Trimming took off 2 bases at V and 6 bases at J, with 16 bases between the two ends. CDR1 is PRHDT, CDR2 FYEKMQ, per germline (reference sequence). In DNA, the CDR3 is TGTGCCAGCAGCTTAATTATGGGCGGGATGGATGGCTACACCTTC. As protein: CASSLIMGGMDGYTF.

This chain links TRBV7-9 with TRBJ2-1; 8 positions agree with TRBD1. This CDR3 comprises 14 residues. Germline CDR1 and CDR2: SEHNR and FQNEAQ (reference sequence). V was clipped by 4 bases and J by 6 bases; unmatched bases: 5. CDR3 bases: TGTGCCAGCAGCTATCAGGGGGCTGGCAATGAGCAGTTCTTC. Protein product: CASSYQGAGNEQFF. Supplemented by reference TRBV7-9 and TRBJ2-1, the full variable domain reads DTGVSQNPRHKITKRGQNVTFRCDPISEHNRLYWYRQTLGQGPEFLTYFQNEAQLEKSRLLSDRFSAERPKGSFSTLEIQRTEQGDSAMYLCASSYQGAGNEQFFGPGTRLTVL.

The V call is TRBV5-6, the J call TRBJ1-6; D not certain. CDR3 size: 17 residues. Germline-derived CDR1 and CDR2 are SGHDT and YYEEEE. V lost 0 bases to trimming and J lost 0 bases, with 10 bases between them. CDR3: CASSLVEPSSYNSPLHF. CDR3 DNA: TGTGCCAGCAGCTTGGTGGAGCCCAGCTCCTATAATTCACCCCTCCACTTT.

The chain links TRBV5-1 to TRBJ2-1, with D possibly being TRBD2 (6 bases). The CDR3 is 16 amino acids. Trimming pared 1 base from V and 7 bases from J, leaving 18 bases between. The germline V gene has CDR1 SGHRS and CDR2 YFSETQ. CDR3 nucleotides: TGCGCCAGCAGCTTGCAGGGACTGTCTAGGTCTAATGAGCAGTTCTTC. Protein product: CASSLQGLSRSNEQFF.

The chain joins TRBV21-1 to TRBJ2-6. TRBV21-1 is noted as a pseudogene. The CDR3 contains 18 residues. The CDR3 is CASSSPGPSGTGANVLTF. Here the CDR3 DNA reads TGTGCCAGCAGCTCGCCGGGCCCATCGGGTACTGGGGCCAACGTCCTGACTTTC.

The chain recombines TRBV12-3 or TRBV12-4 with TRBJ1-5; D perhaps matches TRBD1 (5 bases). V gave up 5 bases and J gave up 5 bases, with 10 bases separating them. The CDR3 totals 13 residues. The DNA of the CDR3 is TGTGCCAGCAGTCAGACAGCCGATCAGCCCCAGCATTTT. Protein: CASSQTADQPQHF.

This chain uses TRBV6-2 or TRBV6-3 with TRBJ2-1, with 9 bases lining up with TRBD1. V lost 4 bases, J lost 5 bases, and 6 bases stayed unmatched. CDR1 and CDR2 from the germline V gene are MNHEY and SVGEGT. This CDR3 contains 15 residues. The CDR3 coding sequence is TGTGCCAGCAGTTCGGACAGGGGCAACAACAATGAGCAGTTCTTC. This codes for CASSSDRGNNNEQFF.

The chain is built from TRBV6-6 and TRBJ1-1; D gene unclear. Germline lookup yields CDR1 MNHNY and CDR2 SVGAGI (reference sequence). The ends were cut back, 7 bases at V and 0 bases at J, with 6 bases in the middle. The CDR3 is made up of 12 amino acids. Here the CDR3 DNA reads TGTGCCAGCACTGGGATGAACACTGAAGCTTTCTTT. Translating it yields CASTGMNTEAFF.

V and J are TRBV6-5 and TRBJ2-1, with 9 positions matching TRBD2. The ends lost 2 bases at V and 10 bases at J; junction bases unmatched: 6. Germline CDR1 reads MNHEY; CDR2 reads SVGAGI. The CDR3 has 14 residues. DNA of the CDR3: TGTGCCAGCAGTTACCTAGCGGGGCCTTGGGAGCAGTTCTTC. Its protein product is CASSYLAGPWEQFF.

The V gene is TRBV19, the J gene TRBJ1-1; a possible D gene is TRBD1 (6 bases). V was clipped by 3 bases and J by 5 bases, with 13 bases between them. The CDR3 has 14 residues. The germline CDR1 and CDR2 sequences are LNHDA and SQIVND (reference sequence). The CDR3 nucleotides read TGTGCCAGTAGTATTCCAGGGGTGAGGACTGAAGCTTTCTTT. Protein sequence: CASSIPGVRTEAFF.

The chain employs TRBV7-6 and TRBJ2-7; D may be TRBD1 (5 bases). Germline V gives CDR1 SGHVS, CDR2 FNYEAQ. The CDR3 runs to 15 residues. V lost 7 bases to trimming and J lost 0 bases, with 16 bases between them. The CDR3 loop reads CASTGPDSTSYEQYF. DNA of the CDR3: TGTGCCAGCACGGGCCCCGACAGTACCTCCTACGAGCAGTACTTC.

This sequence joins TRBV20-1 and TRBJ1-6; the match to TRBD1 covers 11 bases. V shed 3 bases, J shed 9 bases, and the junction held 4 bases outside the gene matches. The CDR3 has 14 residues. The germline V gene encodes CDR1 DFQATT and CDR2 SNEGSKA (reference sequence). In nucleotides, the CDR3 is TGCAGTGCTAGTCTGGGACAGGGGGGTTCACCCCTCCACTTT. This codes for CSASLGQGGSPLHF.

The chain links TRBV11-2 to TRBJ2-7; D might be TRBD1 (6 bases). The V end lost 0 bases, the J end lost 2 bases, and 11 bases lay between the germline ends. CDR3 size: 15 residues. Germline lookup yields CDR1 SGHAT and CDR2 FQNNGV. Here the CDR3 reads CASSLDQTGTYEQYF. In DNA form, the CDR3 reads TGTGCCAGCAGCTTAGATCAGACAGGAACCTACGAGCAGTACTTC.

The genes are TRBV7-2 and TRBJ2-1; 10 nucleotides align to TRBD1. Looked up from germline, CDR1 is SGHTA and CDR2 is FQGNSA. The CDR3 consists of 16 residues. Trimming cost V 0 bases and J 9 bases; bases outside gene matches: 8. CDR3 bases: TGTGCCAGCAGCTTAGCGACAGGGGGCATTAGGGGTGAGCAGTTCTTC. It specifies CASSLATGGIRGEQFF.

The chain employs TRBV11-2 and TRBJ2-5; a possible D gene is TRBD2 (6 bases). Germline CDR1 reads SGHAT; CDR2 reads FQNNGV. Trimming shortened V by 1 base and J by 5 bases, and 17 bases separated the two germline ends. The CDR3 loop spans 16 amino acids. The CDR3 here is CASSLGPYNGGETQYF. The CDR3 DNA is TGTGCCAGCAGCTTAGGGCCGTATAACGGAGGGGAGACCCAGTACTTC.

J is TRBJ1-2 and V is TRBV6-5; TRBD1 agrees at 7 bases. The germline gives CDR1 MNHEY, CDR2 SVGAGI. Unmatched junction bases numbered 5, after V lost 2 bases and J lost 8 bases. The CDR3 sequence is 13 residues long. The CDR3 sequence is CASSYDRVYGYTF. The CDR3 region has the DNA TGTGCCAGCAGTTACGACAGGGTTTACGGCTACACCTTC.

This sequence joins TRBV5-1 and TRBJ1-1; 7 bases match TRBD1. V was pared by 1 base and J by 6 bases, with 9 bases of the junction left unmatched. In germline, CDR1 is SGHRS, CDR2 YFSETQ. The CDR3 is 15 amino acids. CDR3 sequence: CASSLLGGTEPEAFF. In DNA, the CDR3 is TGCGCCAGCAGCTTGTTAGGGGGCACGGAACCTGAAGCTTTCTTT.

The CDR3 DNA sequence: TGTGCCAGCAGCTTAGGAGACAGGGGTATAGCCAAAAACATTCAGTACTTC. Protein: CASSLGDRGIAKNIQYF. The chain couples TRBV7-2 to TRBJ2-4, with 8 bases aligning to TRBD1. Germline V gene lookup returns CDR1 SGHTA and CDR2 FQGNSA. Trimming took 1 base from V and 0 from J; bases not matched to a gene: 5. This CDR3 contains 17 residues.

The gene calls are TRBV15 and TRBJ2-3; the D call may be TRBD1 or TRBD2 (5 bases each). CDR1 LNHNV and CDR2 YYDKDF come from the germline V gene (reference sequence). Trimming shortened V by 3 bases and J by 5 bases, and 18 bases separated the two germline ends. There are 16 residues in the CDR3. The CDR3 is CATSSFLSGPIDTQYF. The CDR3 DNA follows: TGTGCCACCAGCAGTTTCCTATCGGGACCCATAGATACGCAGTATTTT.

The chain recombines TRBV28 with TRBJ1-2; D not certain. CDR1 and CDR2 (germline): MDHEN, SYDVKM. The CDR3 has 14 amino acids. The V end was cut by 6 bases, the J end by 2 bases, with 13 bases between. CDR3 sequence reads: CASREGSFNYGYTF. CDR3 bases: TGTGCCAGCAGGGAGGGTTCTTTCAACTATGGCTACACCTTC.

The CDR3 region has the DNA TGTGCCAGTAGTCTGGGACAAACAACTAATGAAAAACTGTTTTTT. Its translation: CASSLGQTTNEKLFF. The chain employs TRBV19 and TRBJ1-4, with TRBD1 as a possible D gene (6 bases). Germline V gene data show CDR1 as LNHDA and CDR2 as SQIVND (reference sequence). This CDR3 has 15 residues. The V gene lost 5 bases and the J gene lost 0 bases, with 10 bases spanning the gap. The variable domain in full, with the rest retrieved from reference TRBV19 and TRBJ1-4, is DGGITQSPKYLFRKEGQNVTLSCEQNLNHDAMYWYRQDPGQGLRLIYYSQIVNDFQKGDIAEGYSVSREKKESFPLTVTSAQKNPTAFYLCASSLGQTTNEKLFFGSGTQLSVL.

This clone was counted once. The V gene is TRBV27, the J gene TRBJ1-5, with a weak D call TRBD1 (5 bases). This CDR3 has 15 amino acids. Germline V gives CDR1 MNHEY, CDR2 SMNVEV (reference sequence). Trimming cost V 3 bases and J 2 bases, with 11 bases left between them. In DNA, the CDR3 is TGTGCCAGCAGTTTTTATCGGGGCGGCAATCAGCCCCAGCATTTT. Protein product: CASSFYRGGNQPQHF.

The rearrangement links TRBV4-2 to TRBJ1-3; D gene ambiguous. The CDR3 runs 15 residues. The germline gives CDR1 LGHNA, CDR2 YNFKEQ. Trimming stripped 4 bases from V and 0 bases from J, with 10 bases between. DNA of the CDR3: TGTGCCAGCAGCCTCGGGCCTAACTCTGGAAACACCATATATTTT. Translation: CASSLGPNSGNTIYF.

This clone was picked up one time. The chain links TRBV27 to TRBJ2-4; D is perhaps TRBD1 or TRBD2 (5 bases each). The V gene's germline CDR1 is MNHEY and CDR2 SMNVEV (reference sequence). The V end lost 7 bases, the J end lost 1 base, and 20 bases lay between the germline ends. The length of the CDR3 is 17 residues. CDR3: CASILGVRQHAKNIQYF. For the CDR3, the DNA is TGTGCCAGCATCCTGGGGGTTAGACAACACGCCAAAAACATTCAGTACTTC.